Shown below are 14 T cell receptor beta chains from a single sample sequenced in a study of blood T cell repertoires in COVID-19. The data were produced by immunoSEQ multiplex PCR, yet TCRdb's version contains in-frame clones alone and is incomplete. The sample yields 200,000 to 250,000 clones, approximately 84% seen once. Sequencing was carried out using PBMCs or T cells enriched from blood (not recorded which). These receptors were taken from a man in his sixties who had recovered from COVID-19.

The genes are TRBV11-2 and TRBJ2-5, with D possibly being TRBD1 (5 bases). The ends were cut back, 4 bases at V and 2 bases at J, with 11 bases in the middle. From germline, CDR1 is SGHAT and CDR2 FQNNGV. The CDR3 length is 14 residues. DNA of the CDR3: TGTGCCAGCAGCTCCCGGGCAGGGCAAGAGACCCAGTACTTC. The encoded protein is CASSSRAGQETQYF.

The rearrangement links TRBV11-3 to TRBJ1-1; no firm D call. The CDR3 extends over 15 amino acids. In germline, CDR1 is SGHNT, CDR2 YENEEA. V was pared by 0 bases and J by 4 bases, with 12 bases between. DNA for the CDR3: TGTGCCAGCAGCTTAGATCCAGACGAGGCCACTGAAGCTTTCTTT. Its protein is CASSLDPDEATEAFF.

This clone appeared a single time. This chain connects TRBV10-3 to TRBJ2-1; 9 nucleotides line up with TRBD2. The CDR3 is 16 amino acids. CDR1 and CDR2 from the germline V gene are ENHRY and SYGVKD. V was pared by 0 bases and J by 2 bases, with 2 bases of the junction left unmatched. The CDR3, as DNA: TGTGCCATCAGTGAGTCGGCTAGCGGGGCCTACAATGAGCAGTTCTTC. It is translated as CAISESASGAYNEQFF.

This rearrangement joins TRBV6-2 or TRBV6-3 to TRBJ1-2; 10 positions match TRBD1. With V trimmed by 6 bases and J by 3 bases, 13 bases remained unmatched. The CDR3 has 17 amino acids. Germline values: CDR1 MNHEY, CDR2 SVGEGT. CDR3 loop: CASSNPGQGTLDYGYTF. For the CDR3, the DNA is TGTGCCAGCAGCAACCCGGGACAGGGGACGTTAGACTATGGCTACACCTTC.

In regard to this clone: The sample has other DNA sequences that encode this CDR3 too. The rearrangement uses TRBV18 and TRBJ1-1, with D tentatively TRBD1 (6 bases). From germline, CDR1 is KGHSH and CDR2 LQKENI. Trimming removed 4 bases from V and 1 base from J, with 7 bases in between. The CDR3 totals 13 residues. CDR3 sequence (DNA): TGTGCCAGCTCACAGGGACAGAACACTGAAGCTTTCTTT. It codes for CASSQGQNTEAFF.

The chain joins TRBV18 to TRBJ2-5; 10 nucleotides agree with TRBD1. Germline V gene data show CDR1 as KGHSH and CDR2 as LQKENI. The V and J ends lost 1 base and 1 base, in that order; junction bases with no gene match: 0. The CDR3 is 15 residues long. CDR3 bases: TGTGCCAGCTCACCACGGGACAGGGGCCAAGAGACCCAGTACTTC. It is translated as CASSPRDRGQETQYF. Full variable domain (outside the CDR3, taken from reference TRBV18 and TRBJ2-5): NAGVMQNPRHLVRRRGQEARLRCSPMKGHSHVYWYRQLPEEGLKFMVYLQKENIIDESGMPKERFSAEFPKEGPSILRIQQVVRGDSAAYFCASSPRDRGQETQYFGPGTRLLVL.

The chain couples TRBV19 to TRBJ1-5; no clear D gene. The CDR3 is 14 residues long. With 5 bases removed from V and 6 bases from J, the gap between germline ends came to 14 bases. Germline V CDR1 and CDR2: LNHDA, SQIVND (reference sequence). CDR3 region: CASSSSAGPQPQHF. The CDR3 bases are TGTGCCAGTAGTTCCTCGGCGGGCCCTCAGCCCCAGCATTTT.

V gene TRBV19 combines with J gene TRBJ1-1; 8 bases fit TRBD1. The J segment lost 4 bases and the V segment lost 5 bases, leaving 12 bases of the junction unmatched. Germline values: CDR1 LNHDA, CDR2 SQIVND (reference sequence). The CDR3 is made up of 16 amino acids. This CDR3 is CASSPSESQGGTEAFF. The CDR3 region has the DNA TGTGCCAGTAGTCCCAGTGAGTCACAGGGGGGCACTGAAGCTTTCTTT.

This clone occurred once. V and J are TRBV5-1 and TRBJ1-4, with unresolved D. The CDR3 has 15 residues. The V end lost 0 bases, the J end lost 7 bases, and 13 bases lay between the germline ends. The germline V gene has CDR1 SGHRS and CDR2 YFSETQ. CDR3 amino acids: CASSLVTPGSEKLFF. The DNA for the CDR3 is TGCGCCAGCAGCTTGGTAACCCCCGGGAGTGAAAAACTGTTTTTT.

The DNA for the CDR3 is TGTGCCAGCGCCGCGAGGCTAGATGGGAATGAGCAGTTCTTC. Encoded protein: CASAARLDGNEQFF. The chain couples TRBV7-2 to TRBJ2-1; D is ambiguous. The CDR3 spans 14 residues. The germline CDR1 and CDR2 sequences are SGHTA and FQGNSA. The V and J ends lost 8 bases and 7 bases respectively, with 18 bases between them. Full variable domain (rest looked up from reference TRBV7-2 and TRBJ2-1): GAGVSQSPSNKVTEKGKDVELRCDPISGHTALYWYRQSLGQGLEFLIYFQGNSAPDKSGLPSDRFSAERTGGSVSTLTIQRTQQEDSAVYLCASAARLDGNEQFFGPGTRLTVL.

The chain links TRBV11-3 to TRBJ1-2; D is uncertain. From germline, CDR1 is SGHNT and CDR2 YENEEA. This CDR3 is 12 amino acids long. The V end was cut by 5 bases, the J end by 2 bases, with 6 bases between. CDR3 residues: CASSRSNYGYTF. The CDR3 nucleotides are TGTGCCAGCAGCCGGTCCAACTATGGCTACACCTTC.

This clone has at least ten counts. The chain recombines TRBV2 with TRBJ1-1, with 9 bases identical to TRBD1. V lost 6 bases and J lost 3; bases outside the gene matches: 5. This CDR3 has 14 residues. CDR1 and CDR2 from the germline V gene are SNHLY and FYNNEI. CDR3 bases: TGTGCCAGCAGGGTGGGACAGGGATACACTGAAGCTTTCTTT. Its protein product is CASRVGQGYTEAFF. Using reference TRBV2 and TRBJ1-1 for the parts outside the CDR3, the full variable domain is EPEVTQTPSHQVTQMGQEVILRCVPISNHLYFYWYRQILGQKVEFLVSFYNNEISEKSEIFDDQFSVERPDGSNFTLKIRSTKLEDSAMYFCASRVGQGYTEAFFGQGTRLTVV.

The gene calls are TRBV5-1 and TRBJ1-5; possible D gene TRBD1, 6 bases. V shed 0 bases and J shed 2 bases, with 9 bases lying between them. This CDR3 is 15 amino acids long. Germline V gene lookup returns CDR1 SGHRS and CDR2 YFSETQ. The CDR3 spells CASSLEAGGNQPQHF. The CDR3 bases are TGCGCCAGCAGCTTGGAGGCAGGGGGCAATCAGCCCCAGCATTTT.

CDR3 DNA sequence: TGTGCCAGCTCACCGATCGGGATCTACGAGCAGTACTTC. It specifies CASSPIGIYEQYF. The V call is TRBV18, the J call TRBJ2-7, with D tentatively TRBD2 (5 bases). Germline CDR1 reads KGHSH; CDR2 reads LQKENI. The V gene lost 3 bases and the J gene lost 3 bases, with 9 bases spanning the gap. This CDR3 contains 13 residues.